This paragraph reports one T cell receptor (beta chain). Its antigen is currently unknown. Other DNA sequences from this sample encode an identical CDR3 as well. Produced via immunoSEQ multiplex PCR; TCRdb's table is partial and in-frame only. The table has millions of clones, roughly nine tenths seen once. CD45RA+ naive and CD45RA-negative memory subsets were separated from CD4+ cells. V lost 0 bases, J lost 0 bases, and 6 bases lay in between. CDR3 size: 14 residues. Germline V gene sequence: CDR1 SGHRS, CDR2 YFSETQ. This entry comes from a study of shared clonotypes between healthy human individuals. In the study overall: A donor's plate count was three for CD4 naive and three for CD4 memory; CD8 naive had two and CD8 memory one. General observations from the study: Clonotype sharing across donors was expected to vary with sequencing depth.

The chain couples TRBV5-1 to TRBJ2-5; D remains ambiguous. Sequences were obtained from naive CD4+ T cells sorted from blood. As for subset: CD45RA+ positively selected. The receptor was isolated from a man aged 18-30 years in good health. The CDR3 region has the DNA TGCGCCAGCAGCTTGGTTCCCGACCAAGAGACCCAGTACTTC. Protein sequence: CASSLVPDQETQYF.